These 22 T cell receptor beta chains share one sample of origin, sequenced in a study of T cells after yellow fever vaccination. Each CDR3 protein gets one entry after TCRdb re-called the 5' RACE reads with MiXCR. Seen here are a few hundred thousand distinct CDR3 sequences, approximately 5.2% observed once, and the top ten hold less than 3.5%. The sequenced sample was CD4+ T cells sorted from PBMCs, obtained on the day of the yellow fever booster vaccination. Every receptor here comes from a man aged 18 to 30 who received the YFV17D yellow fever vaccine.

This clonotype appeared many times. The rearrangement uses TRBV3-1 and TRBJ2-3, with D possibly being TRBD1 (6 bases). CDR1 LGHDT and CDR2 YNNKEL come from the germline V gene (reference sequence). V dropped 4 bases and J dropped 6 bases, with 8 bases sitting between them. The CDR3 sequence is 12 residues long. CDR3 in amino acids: CASSPGEDTQYF. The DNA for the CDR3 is TGTGCCAGCAGCCCAGGGGAGGATACGCAGTATTTT.

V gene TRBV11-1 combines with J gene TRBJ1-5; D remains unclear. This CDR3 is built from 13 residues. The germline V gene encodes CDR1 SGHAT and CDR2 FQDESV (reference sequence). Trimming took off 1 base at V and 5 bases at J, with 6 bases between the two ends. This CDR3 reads CASSLGTHQPQHF. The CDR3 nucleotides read TGTGCCAGCAGCTTAGGAACTCATCAGCCCCAGCATTTT.

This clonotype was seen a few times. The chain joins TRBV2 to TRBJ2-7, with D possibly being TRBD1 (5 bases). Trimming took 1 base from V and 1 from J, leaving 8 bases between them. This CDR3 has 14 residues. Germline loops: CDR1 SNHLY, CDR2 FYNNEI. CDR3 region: CASSEGGASYEQYV. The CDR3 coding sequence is TGTGCCAGCAGTGAAGGTGGGGCGTCCTACGAGCAGTACGTC.

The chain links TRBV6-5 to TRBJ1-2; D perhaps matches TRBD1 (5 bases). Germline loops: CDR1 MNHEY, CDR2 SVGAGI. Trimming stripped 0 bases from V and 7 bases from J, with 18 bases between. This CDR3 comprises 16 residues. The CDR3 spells CASSYSGLGRSGGYTF. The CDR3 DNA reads TGTGCCAGCAGTTACTCGGGACTAGGGAGGAGTGGTGGCTACACCTTC.

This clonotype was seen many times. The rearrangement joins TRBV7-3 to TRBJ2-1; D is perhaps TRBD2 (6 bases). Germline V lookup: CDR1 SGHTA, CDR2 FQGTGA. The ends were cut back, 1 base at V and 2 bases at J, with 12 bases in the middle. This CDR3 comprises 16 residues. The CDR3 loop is CASSLKGPGAYNEQFF. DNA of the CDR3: TGTGCCAGCAGCTTAAAAGGCCCGGGGGCCTACAATGAGCAGTTCTTC.

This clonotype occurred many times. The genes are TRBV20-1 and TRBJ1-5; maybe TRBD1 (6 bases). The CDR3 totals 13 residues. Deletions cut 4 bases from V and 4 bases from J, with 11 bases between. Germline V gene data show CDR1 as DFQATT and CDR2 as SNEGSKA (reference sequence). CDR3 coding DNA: TGCAGTGCTATTCGACAGGTTAATCAGCCCCAGCATTTT. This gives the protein CSAIRQVNQPQHF.

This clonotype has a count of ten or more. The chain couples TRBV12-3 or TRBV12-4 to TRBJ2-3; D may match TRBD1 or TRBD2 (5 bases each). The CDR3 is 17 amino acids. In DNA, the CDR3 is TGTGCTCCGGGGCGGACGGGACCTATCCCCCCCACAGATACGCAGTATTTT. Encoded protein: CAPGRTGPIPPTDTQYF.

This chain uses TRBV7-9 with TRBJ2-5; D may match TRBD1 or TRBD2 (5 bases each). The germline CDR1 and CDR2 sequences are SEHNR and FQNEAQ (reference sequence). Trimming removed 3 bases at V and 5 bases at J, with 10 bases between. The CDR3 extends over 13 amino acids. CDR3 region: CASSFAGTETQYF. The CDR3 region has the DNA TGTGCCAGCAGCTTCGCAGGGACGGAGACCCAGTACTTC.

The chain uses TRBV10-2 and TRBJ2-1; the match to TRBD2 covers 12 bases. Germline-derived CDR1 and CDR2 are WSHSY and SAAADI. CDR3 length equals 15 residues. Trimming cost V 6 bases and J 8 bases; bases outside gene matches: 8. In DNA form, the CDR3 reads TGCGCCAGCAGCGCTCTAGCGGGGGGGCGATATGAGCAGTTCTTC. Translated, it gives CASSALAGGRYEQFF.

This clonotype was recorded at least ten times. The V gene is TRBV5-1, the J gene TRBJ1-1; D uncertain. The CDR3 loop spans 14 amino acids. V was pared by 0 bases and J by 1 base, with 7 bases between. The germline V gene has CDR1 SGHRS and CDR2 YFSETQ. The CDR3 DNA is TGCGCCAGCAGCTTGGCCGAGGGGAACACTGAAGCTTTCTTT. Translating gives CASSLAEGNTEAFF.

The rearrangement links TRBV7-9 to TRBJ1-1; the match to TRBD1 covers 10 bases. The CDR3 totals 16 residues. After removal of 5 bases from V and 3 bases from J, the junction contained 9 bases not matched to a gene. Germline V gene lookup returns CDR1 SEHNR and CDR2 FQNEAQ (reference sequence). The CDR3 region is CASSPSQTGGYTEAFF. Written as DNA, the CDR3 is TGTGCCAGCAGCCCCTCCCAGACAGGGGGCTACACTGAAGCTTTCTTT.

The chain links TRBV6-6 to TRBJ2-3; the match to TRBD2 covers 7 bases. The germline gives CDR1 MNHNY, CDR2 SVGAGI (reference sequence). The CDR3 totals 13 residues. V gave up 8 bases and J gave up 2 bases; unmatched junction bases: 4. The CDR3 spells CASLLAATDTQYF. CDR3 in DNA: TGTGCCAGCCTTCTAGCGGCCACAGATACGCAGTATTTT.

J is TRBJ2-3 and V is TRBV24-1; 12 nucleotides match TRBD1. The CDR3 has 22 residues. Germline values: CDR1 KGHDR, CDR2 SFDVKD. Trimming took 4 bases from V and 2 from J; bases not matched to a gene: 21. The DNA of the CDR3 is TGTGCCACCAGTGACCGTCAAATACGGGACAGGGGGCGGCCTACCCCCACAGATACGCAGTATTTT. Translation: CATSDRQIRDRGRPTPTDTQYF.

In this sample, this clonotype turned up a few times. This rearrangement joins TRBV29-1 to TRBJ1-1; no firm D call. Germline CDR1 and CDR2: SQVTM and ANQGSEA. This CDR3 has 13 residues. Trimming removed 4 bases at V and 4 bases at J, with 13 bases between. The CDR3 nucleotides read TGCAGCGTTGCGCAGGAGAAGAGCACTGAAGCTTTCTTT. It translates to CSVAQEKSTEAFF.

The CDR3 nucleotides read TGCGCCAGTCGAGGGGAAGCAAACACGTATGGCTACACCTTC. It is translated as CASRGEANTYGYTF. The chain couples TRBV5-1 to TRBJ1-2; D perhaps matches TRBD1 (5 bases). The V gene lost 8 bases and the J gene lost 5 bases, with 19 bases spanning the gap. This CDR3 region has 14 residues. CDR1 SGHRS and CDR2 YFSETQ come from the germline V gene.

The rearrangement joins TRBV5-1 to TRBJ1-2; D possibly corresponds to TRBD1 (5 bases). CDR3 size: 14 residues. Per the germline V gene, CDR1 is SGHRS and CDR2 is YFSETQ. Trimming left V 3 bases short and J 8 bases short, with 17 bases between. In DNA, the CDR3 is TGCGCCAGCAGCTGGGGGACTGCAACGGGGGGCTACACCTTC. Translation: CASSWGTATGGYTF. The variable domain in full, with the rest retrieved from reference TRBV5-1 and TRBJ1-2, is KAGVTQTPRYLIKTRGQQVTLSCSPISGHRSVSWYQQTPGQGLQFLFEYFSETQRNKGNFPGRFSGRQFSNSRSEMNVSTLELGDSALYLCASSWGTATGGYTFGSGTRLTVV.

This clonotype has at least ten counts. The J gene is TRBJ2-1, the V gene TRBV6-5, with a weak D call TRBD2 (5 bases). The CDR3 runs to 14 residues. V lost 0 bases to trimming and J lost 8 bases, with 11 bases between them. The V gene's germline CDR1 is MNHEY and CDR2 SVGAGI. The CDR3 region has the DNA TGTGCCAGCAGTTACTCGCTAGCCCAGGATGAGCAGTTCTTC. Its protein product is CASSYSLAQDEQFF.

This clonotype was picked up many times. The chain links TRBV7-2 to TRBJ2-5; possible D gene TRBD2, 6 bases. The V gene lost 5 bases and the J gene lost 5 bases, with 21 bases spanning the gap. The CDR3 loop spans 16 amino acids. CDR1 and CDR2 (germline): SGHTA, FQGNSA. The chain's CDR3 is CASSLGGTSGGETQYF. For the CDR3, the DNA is TGTGCCAGCAGCCTAGGAGGGACCTCGGGCGGCGAGACCCAGTACTTC.

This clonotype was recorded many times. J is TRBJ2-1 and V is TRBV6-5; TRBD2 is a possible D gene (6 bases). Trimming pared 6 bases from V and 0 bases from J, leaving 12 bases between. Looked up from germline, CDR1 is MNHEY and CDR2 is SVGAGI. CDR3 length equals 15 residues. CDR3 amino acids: CASRIDGSSYNEQFF. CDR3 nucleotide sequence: TGTGCCAGCAGGATAGACGGGAGCTCCTACAATGAGCAGTTCTTC.

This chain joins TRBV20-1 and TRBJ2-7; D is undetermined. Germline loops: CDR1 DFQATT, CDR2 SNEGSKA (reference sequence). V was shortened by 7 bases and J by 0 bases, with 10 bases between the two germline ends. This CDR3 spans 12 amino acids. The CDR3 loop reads CSVDGNSYEQYF. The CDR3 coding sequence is TGCAGTGTGGACGGTAACTCCTACGAGCAGTACTTC.

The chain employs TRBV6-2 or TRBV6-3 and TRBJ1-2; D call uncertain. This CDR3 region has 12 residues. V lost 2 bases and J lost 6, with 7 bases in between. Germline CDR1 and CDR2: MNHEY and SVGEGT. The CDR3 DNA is TGTGCCAGCAGTTACCCCAGAGATGGCTACACCTTC. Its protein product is CASSYPRDGYTF.

CDR3 in DNA: TGCGCCAGCAGCCAAGCGGGCGGGGGGGCCGGGGATACGCAGTATTTT. This gives the protein CASSQAGGGAGDTQYF. The chain carries TRBV4-3 and TRBJ2-3, with TRBD2 matching over 9 bases. V dropped 1 base and J dropped 6; count of bases not matched to a gene: 8. This CDR3 spans 16 amino acids. Per germline, CDR1 LGHNA and CDR2 YSLEER.